The present T cell receptor (beta chain) was sequenced within a study of regulatory T cells in long-lasting Graves disease. Study overall: Antithyroid drugs had been taken under 3 months by newly diagnosed Graves' patients. Study-level points and caveats: Persistent disease preferred TRBV28, TRBJ1-2 and TRBJ2-5.

Time point reported: newly diagnosed GD, antithyroid drugs for less than 3 months. From RNA extracted from PBMCs, the TCR library was made. The TCR beta library used iRepertoire HTBI primers with Arm-PCR amplification of CDR3. One entry per CDR3 protein, called by TCRdb with MiXCR from the multiplex PCR reads. The repertoire holds a few hundred thousand distinct CDR3 sequences, with 12% as singletons. The V gene's germline CDR1 is DFQATT and CDR2 SNEGSKA (reference sequence). The CDR3 is made up of 13 amino acids. The germline V and J ends were trimmed by 0 bases and 12 bases, with 12 bases remaining between them. Concerning this clonotype: What it recognizes is unknown.

These data were also reused for a study on T cells in Graves' hyperthyroidism and ophthalmopathy. That investigation notes: RT-PCR in the first round (using the HTBI primer set) targeted the TCR CDR3.

This receptor was obtained from a woman younger than 30 with Graves disease. The material was peripheral blood mononuclear cells (PBMCs), obtained at new diagnosis, from a patient treated with antithyroid drugs. The rearrangement uses TRBV20-1 and TRBJ1-6; D remains ambiguous. CDR3 sequence (DNA): TGCAGTGCTAGAGATGGTGGCACCAGACCCCTCCACTTT. This gives the protein CSARDGGTRPLHF.